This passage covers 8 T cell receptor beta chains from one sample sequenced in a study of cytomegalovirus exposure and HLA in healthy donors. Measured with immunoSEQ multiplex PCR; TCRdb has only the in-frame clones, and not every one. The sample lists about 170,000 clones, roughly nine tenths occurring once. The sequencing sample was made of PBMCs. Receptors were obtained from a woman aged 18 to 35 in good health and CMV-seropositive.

CDR3 DNA sequence: TGTGCCAGTAGTATGTCGGTGGGAGGGGTTACCGGGGAGCTGTTTTTT. It encodes CASSMSVGGVTGELFF. The V call is TRBV19, the J call TRBJ2-2; 7 bases are shared with TRBD2. Losses at the gene ends were 3 bases for V and 5 bases for J; bases not matched to a gene: 9. CDR1 is LNHDA, CDR2 SQIVND, per germline (reference sequence). There are 16 residues in the CDR3.

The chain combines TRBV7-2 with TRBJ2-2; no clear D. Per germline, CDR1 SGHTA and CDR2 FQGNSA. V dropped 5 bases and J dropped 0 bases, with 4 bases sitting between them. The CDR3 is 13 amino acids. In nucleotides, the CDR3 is TGTGCCAGCAGCCTCCCGAACACCGGGGAGCTGTTTTTT. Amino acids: CASSLPNTGELFF.

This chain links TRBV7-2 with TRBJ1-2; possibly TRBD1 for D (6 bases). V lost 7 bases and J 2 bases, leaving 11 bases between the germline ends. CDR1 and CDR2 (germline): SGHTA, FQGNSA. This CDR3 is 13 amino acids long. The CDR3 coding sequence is TGTGCCAGCACCCCGGACAGAAACTATGGCTACACCTTC. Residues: CASTPDRNYGYTF.

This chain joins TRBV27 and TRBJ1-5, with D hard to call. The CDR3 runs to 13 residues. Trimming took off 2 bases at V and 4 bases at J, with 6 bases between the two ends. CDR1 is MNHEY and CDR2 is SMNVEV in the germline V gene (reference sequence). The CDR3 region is CASSLSRNQPQHF. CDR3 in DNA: TGTGCCAGCAGTTTAAGTAGAAATCAGCCCCAGCATTTT.

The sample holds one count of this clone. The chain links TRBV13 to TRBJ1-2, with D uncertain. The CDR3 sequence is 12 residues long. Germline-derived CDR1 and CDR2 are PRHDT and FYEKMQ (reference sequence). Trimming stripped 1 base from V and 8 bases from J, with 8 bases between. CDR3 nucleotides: TGTGCCAGCAGCTTAGATTCGGAGGGCTACACCTTC. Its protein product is CASSLDSEGYTF.

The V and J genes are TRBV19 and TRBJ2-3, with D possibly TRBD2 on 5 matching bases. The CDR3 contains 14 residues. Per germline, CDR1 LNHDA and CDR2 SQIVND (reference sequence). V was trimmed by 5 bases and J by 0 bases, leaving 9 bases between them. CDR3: CASSPADSTDTQYF. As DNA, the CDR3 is TGTGCCAGTAGTCCAGCGGATAGCACAGATACGCAGTATTTT.

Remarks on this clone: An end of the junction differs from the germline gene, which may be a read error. The CDR3 reads CASSLAPGQGAYEQYF. CDR3 coding DNA: TGTGCTAGCAGCTTAGCTCCGGGACAGGGTGCCTACGAGCAGTACTTC. This rearrangement joins TRBV7-7 to TRBJ2-7; TRBD1 agrees at 9 bases. CDR1 and CDR2 (germline): SSHAT, FNYEAQ (reference sequence). The CDR3 consists of 16 residues.

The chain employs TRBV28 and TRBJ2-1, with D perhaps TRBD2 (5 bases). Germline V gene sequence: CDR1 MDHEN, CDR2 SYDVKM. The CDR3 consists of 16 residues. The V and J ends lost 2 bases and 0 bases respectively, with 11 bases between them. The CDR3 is CASSLISASSYNEQFF. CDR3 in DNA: TGTGCCAGCAGTTTAATTAGCGCCAGCTCCTACAATGAGCAGTTCTTC.